This TCR beta chain was sequenced during a study of blood T cell repertoires in COVID-19. Looking at the study overall: PBMCs, B-cell-depleted T cells, or T cells provided the cDNA or gDNA that made up the material.

As originally analysed: Amplification from reference gene primers served as the basis for estimated nucleated cell counts. Produced via immunoSEQ multiplex PCR; TCRdb's table is partial and in-frame only. V, J and clone size were drawn from that table, and D and trimming were deduced from the DNA. The data show some 260,000 clones, approximately 79% seen once. The CDR3 consists of 12 residues. Germline values: CDR1 LGHDT, CDR2 YNNKEL (reference sequence). The V end lost 6 bases, the J end lost 4 bases, and 9 bases lay between the germline ends. Participants' own reports of clinical history determined their cohort assignment.

The receptor's source is a man aged 30 to 45 with acute COVID-19. The chain is built from TRBV3-1 (or the pseudogene TRBV3-2) and TRBJ1-2; D is unclear. Specimen: PBMCs or T cells enriched from blood (not recorded which). The CDR3 nucleotides read TGTGCCAGCAGGAGAGGCAGCTATGGCTACACCTTC. It translates to CASRRGSYGYTF.